This T cell receptor (beta chain) appears in the sequencing data of a study of blood T cell repertoires in COVID-19. Study-wide context: T cells, B-cell-depleted T cells, or PBMCs provided the cDNA or gDNA that served as material.

The junction had 10 bases not matched to a gene; V was cut back by 4 bases and J by 2 bases. CDR1 and CDR2 from the germline V gene are MNHEY and SMNVEV (reference sequence). This CDR3 spans 17 amino acids. Libraries were prepared by immunoSEQ multiplex PCR; TCRdb keeps only in-frame clonotypes and omits some of them. The sample records fewer than 80,000 clones, around 74% being singletons. V and J are TRBV27 and TRBJ2-1, with 8 bases that match TRBD2. The receptor was derived from an elderly woman with acute or convalescent COVID-19. The sample taken for sequencing was peripheral blood. For the CDR3, the DNA is TGTGCCAGCAGTTACTCGGGCGGGGGGAGAACCTACAATGAGCAGTTCTTC. Protein sequence: CASSYSGGGRTYNEQFF.